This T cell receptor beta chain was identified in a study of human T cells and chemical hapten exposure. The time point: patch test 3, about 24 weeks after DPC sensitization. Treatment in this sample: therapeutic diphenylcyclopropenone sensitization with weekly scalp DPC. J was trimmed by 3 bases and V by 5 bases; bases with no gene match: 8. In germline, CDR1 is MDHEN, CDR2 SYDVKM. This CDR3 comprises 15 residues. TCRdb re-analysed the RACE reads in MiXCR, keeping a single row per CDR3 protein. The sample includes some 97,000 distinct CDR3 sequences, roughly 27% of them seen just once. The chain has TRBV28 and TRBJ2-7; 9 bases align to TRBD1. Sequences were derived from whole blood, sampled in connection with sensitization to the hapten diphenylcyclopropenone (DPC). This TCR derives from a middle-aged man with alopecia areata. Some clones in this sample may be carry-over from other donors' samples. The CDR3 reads CASSATGGFFYEQYF. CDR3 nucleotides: TGTGCCAGCAGTGCGACAGGGGGTTTCTTCTACGAGCAGTACTTC.